This TCR beta chain stems from a study of cytomegalovirus exposure and HLA in healthy donors. The primer mix had 60 Vbeta and 13 Jbeta primers. The protocol was immunoSEQ multiplex PCR, while the TCRdb copy is restricted to in-frame clones and leaves out a portion. The sample holds fewer than 200,000 clones; about 81% are singletons and the top ten take around 2.4%. This clone came up a few times. The CDR3 is 15 residues long. Germline assignment: CDR1 MNHNS and CDR2 SASEGT. The trim removed 6 bases at V and 11 bases at J, leaving 17 bases unmatched. This clonotype originated in a young woman in good health and CMV-seronegative. The rearrangement joins TRBV6-1 to TRBJ2-5; 8 bases match TRBD1. Sequencing was carried out using PBMCs. The DNA for the CDR3 is TGTGCCAGCAGAACCCTAAGGACAGGGATAGGAGAGCAGTACTTC. Translation: CASRTLRTGIGEQYF.